This TCR beta chain was documented in a study of long-term antiretroviral therapy in people with HIV (dated by TCRdb to the early 2020s). At the level of the whole study: The earliest samples were collected approximately a decade before the 2015 WHO recommendation for immediate ART, a period when ART was typically delayed until CD4 counts fell. A retrospective serial study tested whether ART initiation and durable HIV suppression were associated with changes in peripheral blood TRB repertoire composition and diversity. From fewer than 35 adults with confirmed HIV infection, the cohort provided some 200 cryopreserved PBMC samples, gathered serially across a mean of approximately six years (range 1-12). About 35% of the 30 participants with HIV were female. Test extractions of a monoclonal T-cell line alongside 30 or so polyclonal samples showed no cross-contamination during QIAcube processing. Beyond this particular receptor, the publication reports: CDR3 length ranges in HIV repertoires were narrower than in controls, and network structure suggested an antigen-experienced repertoire with only a slight naive shift after ART. The samples were dated from about 2004 to 2017, and the ART regimens that were used may be less effective than current ART regimens. Inferences about post-ART repertoire changes are limited because no data were available on ART adherence, viral resistance or therapy changes. ART initiation was associated with a significant increase in TRB diversity, but diversity stayed significantly below transplant donor controls even after long-term ART. Because cell numbers in pre-ART samples were limited, unsorted PBMC were profiled instead of sorted CD4+ and CD8+ T cells. At every time point, the repertoire was dominated by expanded TRB clones first identified before ART initiation, although this dominance fluctuated and, in many PLHIV, declined after ART. Owing to limited PBMC availability, only the TCR beta chain was sequenced, without alpha chain pairing.

Inclusion was restricted to participants for whom at least one PBMC sample before ART initiation and at least two post-ART samples were available. Every participant with HIV received treatment in the United States of America. Before DNA extraction, cryopreserved samples of 1-10 million PBMC were thawed and then washed. At the time of the earliest PBMC sample, participants with HIV were aged between roughly 20 and 60 years. PBMC samples from each participant spanned 1-4 timepoints before ART initiation and 2-8 timepoints after ART initiation, with a median of 7 samples. Serial HIV viral load, CD4+ T-cell count, ART history and demographic data were obtained for every participant. Using a Qiagen kit on a QIAcube, genomic DNA was extracted from unsorted PBMC, with samples processed in batches of 12. The immunoSEQ hsTCRB v3.0 assay was used at survey level resolution to sequence the TRB variable region. A depth of 40,000-50,000 T-cell genomes per sample was targeted for TRB sequencing. Pooled TRB libraries were sequenced on an Illumina MiSeq with a v3 150-cycle kit. Processing in the source paper ran as follows. Analysis of repertoires was carried out in R inside a reproducible Nextflow workflow spanning QC, data transformation and analysis. LymphoSeq2, an R package for AIRR-Seq data exploration, was used to implement custom analyses. After excluding a few samples that yielded fewer than 5000 total TRB sequences, fewer than 200 HIV repertoires remained for analysis. Of the roughly 180 retained HIV repertoires, almost 60 were collected before and approximately 130 after ART initiation. Repertoires were downsampled to 5000 TRB nucleotide sequences, and summary statistics were averaged over 100 downsampling iterations. TRB sequences were retained for analysis only if CDR3 regions of at least seven amino acids were present. Diversity was measured with a Shannon entropy-derived clonality score and the Gini coefficient. In repertoire networks, the top 5000 CDR3 amino acid sequences were linked whenever an edit distance of one separated two sequences. Antigen specificity groups and MHC restriction were predicted for TRB CDR3 amino acid sequences with GLIPH2. To flag known associations with CMV, EBV, HIV or tissue antigens, CDR3 amino acid sequences were compared against VDJdb and McPAS-TCR. Pre-ART, post-ART and control groups were compared with Wilcoxon signed-rank tests and Holm-Bonferroni correction. TCRdb carries this immuneACCESS record with in-frame sequences only. Its versions omit some clonotypes, under half of them owing to an unresolved V gene in the studies checked, with the rest unexplained. The V and J calls and clone size were taken over from that table, and D and trimming were inferred from the DNA. This sample gives roughly 23,000 clones in total; around 84% of them show up just once. The ten largest clones capture about 4.5% of the sample.

Comments on this clone: No antigen is known for it. No much larger clone exists at a distance of one base, and base qualities are not known.

The germline V gene yields SGDLS for CDR1 and YYNGEE for CDR2. Taken from cysteine to phenylalanine, the CDR3 has 15 residues. The retained sequence is limited to the CDR3, 45 bases, with the frame set at the first base. Relative to germline, V is 2 bases shorter and J is 0 bases shorter, with 9 bases between their ends. Sequencing was performed on unsorted PBMCs, taken roughly 5.7 years after starting antiretroviral therapy. The receptor was isolated from a man aged 25 to 40 with HIV. The chain employs TRBV9 and TRBJ2-1; the D gene assignment is ambiguous. The DNA sequence is given as TGTGCCAGCAGCGTGGCTTACAGCTCCTACAATGAGCAGTTCTTC. Translation gives CASSVAYSSYNEQFF.